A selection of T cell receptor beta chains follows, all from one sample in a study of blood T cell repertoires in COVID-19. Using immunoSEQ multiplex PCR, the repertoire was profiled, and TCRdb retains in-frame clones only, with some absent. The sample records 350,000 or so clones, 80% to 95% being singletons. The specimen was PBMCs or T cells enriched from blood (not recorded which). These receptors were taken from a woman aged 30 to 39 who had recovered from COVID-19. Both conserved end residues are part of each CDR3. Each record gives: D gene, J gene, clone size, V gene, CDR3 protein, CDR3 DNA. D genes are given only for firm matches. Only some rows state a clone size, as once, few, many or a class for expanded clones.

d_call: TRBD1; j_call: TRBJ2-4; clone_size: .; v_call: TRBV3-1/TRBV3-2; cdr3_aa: CASSQDRGLLNIQYF; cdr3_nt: TGTGCCAGCAGCCAGGACAGGGGGCTCTTGAACATTCAGTACTTC
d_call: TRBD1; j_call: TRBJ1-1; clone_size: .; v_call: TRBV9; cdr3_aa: CASSLTGTANTEAFF; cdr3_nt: TGTGCCAGCAGTCTTACCGGGACAGCGAACACTGAAGCTTTCTTT
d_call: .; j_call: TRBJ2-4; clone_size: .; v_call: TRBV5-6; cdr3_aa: CASSRQALVKNIQYF; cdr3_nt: TGTGCCAGCAGCAGACAGGCGCTTGTCAAAAACATTCAGTACTTC
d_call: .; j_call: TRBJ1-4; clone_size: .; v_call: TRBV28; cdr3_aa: CASNRGGPENEKLFF; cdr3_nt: TGTGCCAGCAACCGCGGGGGTCCGGAAAATGAAAAACTGTTTTTT
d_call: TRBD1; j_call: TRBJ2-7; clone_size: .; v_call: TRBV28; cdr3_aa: CASSLDTGGRGEQYF; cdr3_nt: TGTGCCAGCAGTTTAGACACAGGGGGCAGAGGCGAGCAGTACTTC
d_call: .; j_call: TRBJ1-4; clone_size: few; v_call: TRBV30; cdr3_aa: CAWSVPGGTTNEKLFF; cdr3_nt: TGTGCCTGGAGTGTACCCGGGGGAACAACTAATGAAAAACTGTTTTTT
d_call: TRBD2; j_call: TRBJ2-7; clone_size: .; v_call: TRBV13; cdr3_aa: CASSAGTSDYEQYF; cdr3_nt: TGTGCCAGCAGCGCCGGGACTAGCGACTACGAGCAGTACTTC
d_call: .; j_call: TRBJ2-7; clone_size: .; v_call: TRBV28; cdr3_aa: CASSLPRPVSYEQYF; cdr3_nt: TGTGCCAGCAGTCTACCGCGGCCCGTCTCCTACGAGCAGTACTTC
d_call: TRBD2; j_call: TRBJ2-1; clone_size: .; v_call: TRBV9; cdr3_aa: CASSVAALAGRYNEQFF; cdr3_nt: TGTGCCAGCAGCGTAGCTGCACTAGCGGGGCGATACAATGAGCAGTTCTTC
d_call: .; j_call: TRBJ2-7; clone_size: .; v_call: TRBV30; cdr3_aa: CAWTGITLYEQYF; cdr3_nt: TGTGCCTGGACGGGGATAACCCTCTACGAGCAGTACTTC
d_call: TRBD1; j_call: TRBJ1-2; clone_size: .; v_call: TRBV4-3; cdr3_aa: CASSQDGTGARDGYTF; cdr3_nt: TGCGCCAGCAGCCAAGATGGGACAGGGGCCCGTGATGGCTACACCTTC
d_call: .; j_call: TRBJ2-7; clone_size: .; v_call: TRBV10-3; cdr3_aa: CAISESGAYEQYF; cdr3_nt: TGTGCCATCAGTGAGTCCGGGGCCTACGAGCAGTACTTC
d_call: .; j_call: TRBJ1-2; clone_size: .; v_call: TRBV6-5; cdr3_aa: CASSYSRRNGYTF; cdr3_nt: TGTGCCAGCAGTTACTCTCGCAGAAACGGCTACACCTTC
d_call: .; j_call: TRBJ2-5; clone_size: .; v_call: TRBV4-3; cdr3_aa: CASSQGVSEIETQYF; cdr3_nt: TGCGCCAGCAGCCAAGGGGTTAGCGAAATAGAGACCCAGTACTTC
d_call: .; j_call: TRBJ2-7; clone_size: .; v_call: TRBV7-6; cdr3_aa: CASSLPLRGSGPPCF; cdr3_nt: TGTGCCAGCAGCTTACCCCTCCGTGGTAGCGGTCCCCCGTGCTTC
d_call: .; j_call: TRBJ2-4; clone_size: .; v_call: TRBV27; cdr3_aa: CASSSAELAKNIQYF; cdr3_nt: TGTGCCAGCAGTTCGGCGGAACTAGCCAAAAACATTCAGTACTTC
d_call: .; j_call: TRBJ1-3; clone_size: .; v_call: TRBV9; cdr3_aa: CASSVGVVYSGNTIYF; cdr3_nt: TGTGCCAGCAGCGTAGGAGTGGTGTACTCTGGAAACACCATATATTTT
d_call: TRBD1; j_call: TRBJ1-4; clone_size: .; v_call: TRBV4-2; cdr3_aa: CASSQGQDNEKLFF; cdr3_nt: TGTGCCAGCAGCCAGGGACAGGATAATGAAAAACTGTTTTTT
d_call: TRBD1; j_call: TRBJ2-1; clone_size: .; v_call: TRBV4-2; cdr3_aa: CASSQDRQGVYNEQFF; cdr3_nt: TGTGCCAGCAGCCAAGATAGACAGGGGGTTTACAATGAGCAGTTCTTC
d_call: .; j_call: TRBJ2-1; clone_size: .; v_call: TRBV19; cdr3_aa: CASSGGLYNEQFF; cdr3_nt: TGTGCCAGTAGTGGGGGACTTTACAATGAGCAGTTCTTC
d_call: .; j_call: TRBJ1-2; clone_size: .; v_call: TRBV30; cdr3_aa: CAWDRRGGVNYGYTF; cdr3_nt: TGTGCCTGGGACCGCCGGGGGGGGGTAAACTATGGCTACACCTTC
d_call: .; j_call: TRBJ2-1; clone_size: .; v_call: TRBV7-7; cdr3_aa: CASSLSAGPNNEQFF; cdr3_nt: TGTGCTAGCAGCCTCTCTGCGGGGCCCAACAATGAGCAGTTCTTC
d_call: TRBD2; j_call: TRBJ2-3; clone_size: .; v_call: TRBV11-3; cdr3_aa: CASSIGLDTDTQYF; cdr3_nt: TGTGCCAGCAGCATCGGACTAGACACAGATACGCAGTATTTT
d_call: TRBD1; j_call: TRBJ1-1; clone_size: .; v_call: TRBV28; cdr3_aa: CASRSDRGQVGNTEAFF; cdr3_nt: TGTGCCAGCAGATCGGACAGGGGGCAAGTGGGGAACACTGAAGCTTTCTTT
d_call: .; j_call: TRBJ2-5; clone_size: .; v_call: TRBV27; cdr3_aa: CASSPRTVQETQYF; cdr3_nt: TGTGCCAGCAGTCCCCGGACAGTACAAGAGACCCAGTACTTC